This TCR beta chain was captured by sequencing in a study of T cell responses to AZD1222 COVID-19 vaccine. Findings of the study overall: Vaccination with two AZD1222 doses was followed by a rise in Spike-specific TCR breadth and depth. Among vaccine-associated CD4 TCRs, coverage spanned spike, with dominance at 160-218 and 743-854. Donors were chiefly white British, with a greater number of females, and clonal diversity was perhaps underestimated.

There are a few counts of this clone. Its matching antigen is unknown. The CDR3 totals 13 residues. Germline V gives CDR1 SGHRS, CDR2 YFSETQ. V lost 7 bases and J lost 7, with 15 bases in between. The protocol was immunoSEQ multiplex PCR, while the TCRdb copy is restricted to in-frame clones and leaves out a portion. There are about 78,000 clones in the sample; over 75% occur only once, and approximately 5.4% lies in the top ten. The receptor was derived from an adult in good health. This sample comprised peripheral blood, obtained on day 0 of MenACWY control vaccination. The chain links TRBV5-1 to TRBJ2-1; D is possibly TRBD2 (5 bases). In DNA form, the CDR3 reads TGCGCCAGCCATCCTCCACGAGGGAATGAGCAGTTCTTC. It specifies CASHPPRGNEQFF.